One sample yielded the 25 T cell receptor beta chains listed below, sequenced in a study of CXCR3-negative and CXCR3-positive naive CD8 T cells. Study observations and caveats: TRB CDR3s were more hydrophobic in CXCR3-positive than in CXCR3-negative naive cells.

Antigen specificity for these receptors is unknown. The authors made the TRB cDNA libraries by 5' RACE using UMI labels. From its re-call of the 5' RACE reads, TCRdb lists each CDR3 protein once, without DNA. This sample's table reports around 160,000 distinct CDR3 sequences. Sample: naive CXCR3+ CD8+ T cells from blood. The subset denotes: CD45RO-CCR7+CD27+CD95- naive CD8+ T cells expressing CXCR3 (TNR3+). The receptors shown here come from a human donor in good health. Some clones in this sample may be carry-over from other donors' samples.

The CDR3 protein is CASSPRQGSGEQYF. The rearrangement uses TRBV27 and TRBJ2-7; TCRdb's D call of TRBD1 is untestable without DNA. The V gene's germline CDR1 is MNHEY and CDR2 SMNVEV (reference sequence). The CDR3 has 14 amino acids.

This chain links TRBV18 with TRBJ2-2. This CDR3 has 15 residues. CDR1 is KGHSH, CDR2 LQKENI, per germline. The CDR3 here is CASSPKRNWAGELFF.

This chain uses TRBV20-1 with TRBJ2-7. The CDR3 totals 15 residues. Per germline, CDR1 DFQATT and CDR2 SNEGSKA (reference sequence). The chain's CDR3 is CSARDRTAGSYEQYF.

The chain employs TRBV28 and TRBJ2-7; TCRdb proposes TRBD1, but this gene call is untestable without DNA. CDR3 length: 13 residues. Germline CDR1 is MDHEN and CDR2 is SYDVKM. The CDR3 loop is CASTLGGTYEQYF. Based on the CDR3 plus reference TRBV28 and TRBJ2-7, the full variable domain is DVKVTQSSRYLVKRTGEKVFLECVQDMDHENMFWYRQDPGLGLRLIYFSYDVKMKEKGDIPEGYSVSREKKERFSLILESASTNQTSMYLCASTLGGTYEQYFGPGTRLTVT.

The chain combines TRBV7-9 with TRBJ1-3; TCRdb gives TRBD1 as the D gene, but with no DNA this cannot be confirmed. The CDR3 extends over 15 amino acids. CDR1 is SEHNR and CDR2 is FQNEAQ in the germline V gene (reference sequence). The CDR3 sequence: CASSSLRGARNTIYF. Based on the CDR3 plus reference TRBV7-9 and TRBJ1-3, the full variable domain is DTGVSQNPRHKITKRGQNVTFRCDPISEHNRLYWYRQTLGQGPEFLTYFQNEAQLEKSRLLSDRFSAERPKGSFSTLEIQRTEQGDSAMYLCASSSLRGARNTIYFGEGSWLTVV.

The rearrangement uses TRBV11-2 and TRBJ2-5. Germline V gives CDR1 SGHAT, CDR2 FQNNGV. This CDR3 has 13 residues. The chain's CDR3 is CASSLDELETQYF.

V gene TRBV10-3 combines with J gene TRBJ1-2; TCRdb's D gene call, TRBD1, goes unchecked for lack of DNA. The germline gives CDR1 ENHRY, CDR2 SYGVKD. This CDR3 region has 14 residues. This CDR3 is CAIREVPGQGGYTF.

The chain joins TRBV5-1 to TRBJ2-7; TCRdb proposes TRBD1, but this gene call is untestable without DNA. Germline V lookup: CDR1 SGHRS, CDR2 YFSETQ. The CDR3 sequence is 13 residues long. The CDR3 spells CASSLNGNYEQYF.

The genes are TRBV20-1 and TRBJ2-7; absent DNA, TCRdb's TRBD1 call cannot be checked. Germline CDR1 and CDR2: DFQATT and SNEGSKA (reference sequence). The CDR3 loop spans 16 amino acids. CDR3: CSARDLGVAYLGEQYF.

The CDR3: CASSPLGGVEQYF. The chain links TRBV7-3 to TRBJ2-7; TCRdb's D call, TRBD1, is unchecked because there is no DNA. Germline CDR1 SGHTA, CDR2 FQGTGA. This CDR3 has 13 amino acids.

CDR3 protein: CSAGLPTYNEQFF. V is TRBV20-1 and J is TRBJ2-1; the TRBD2 assignment by TCRdb is unverifiable without DNA. From germline, CDR1 is DFQATT and CDR2 SNEGSKA (reference sequence). CDR3 size: 13 residues.

The chain employs TRBV20-1 and TRBJ2-3; the TCRdb call, TRBD1, lacks DNA for checking. The CDR3 has 13 amino acids. From germline, CDR1 is DFQATT and CDR2 SNEGSKA (reference sequence). The CDR3: CSARDDEWDTQYF.

This chain links TRBV7-9 with TRBJ1-5; TCRdb lists TRBD1, though no DNA is available to test this call. CDR1 is SEHNR, CDR2 FQNEAQ, per germline (reference sequence). The CDR3 has 17 amino acids. CDR3 loop: CASSQGDRKFSNQPQHF.

This chain connects TRBV14 to TRBJ2-4; TCRdb calls TRBD1, which cannot be checked without DNA. Germline CDR1 SGHDN, CDR2 FVKESK. The CDR3 is made up of 17 amino acids. The CDR3 region is CASSPPFDRWGRDIQYF.

This chain connects TRBV6-2 or TRBV6-3 to TRBJ2-7; the D gene TCRdb calls, TRBD2, cannot be checked with no DNA. This CDR3 has 17 residues. In germline, CDR1 is MNHEY, CDR2 SVGEGT. Here the CDR3 reads CASSYSSAGLGTYEQYF.

The chain carries TRBV10-3 and TRBJ2-7; the TCRdb D gene call, TRBD1, has no DNA to confirm it. The V gene's germline CDR1 is ENHRY and CDR2 SYGVKD. This CDR3 is 17 amino acids long. Here the CDR3 reads CAISESKKTGNIYEQYF.

The chain carries TRBV27 and TRBJ1-2. CDR1 is MNHEY and CDR2 is SMNVEV in the germline V gene (reference sequence). This CDR3 has 15 amino acids. Here the CDR3 reads CASSKSKGVFYGYTF.

This chain joins TRBV7-2 and TRBJ1-5. The CDR3 sequence is 14 residues long. CDR1 SGHTA and CDR2 FQGNSA come from the germline V gene. CDR3 in amino acids: CASSLETPDQPQHF.

V is TRBV28 and J is TRBJ2-7; the D call of TRBD2 rests on TCRdb alone, since no DNA is present to check it. The CDR3 runs 16 residues. Per germline, CDR1 MDHEN and CDR2 SYDVKM. CDR3 residues: CASSLMGLAGVHEQYF. The complete variable domain, with remaining parts taken from reference TRBV28 and TRBJ2-7, reads DVKVTQSSRYLVKRTGEKVFLECVQDMDHENMFWYRQDPGLGLRLIYFSYDVKMKEKGDIPEGYSVSREKKERFSLILESASTNQTSMYLCASSLMGLAGVHEQYFGPGTRLTVT.

The V call is TRBV12-3 or TRBV12-4, the J call TRBJ1-4; TCRdb's assignment of TRBD1 cannot be checked, as there is no DNA. This CDR3 comprises 18 residues. CDR3 protein: CASSPGTGVWSTNEKLFF.

This chain uses TRBV7-9 with TRBJ2-7. CDR1 and CDR2 from the germline V gene are SEHNR and FQNEAQ (reference sequence). The CDR3 is 13 residues long. The CDR3 loop reads CASSTLQGYEQYF.

This chain uses TRBV4-1 with TRBJ2-5. Per germline, CDR1 MGHRA and CDR2 YSYEKL. The CDR3 totals 15 residues. CDR3: CASSQDYDFQETQYF.

The rearrangement uses TRBV7-9 and TRBJ2-7; the D call from TCRdb, TRBD1, cannot be confirmed without DNA. Germline V gives CDR1 SEHNR, CDR2 FQNEAQ (reference sequence). This CDR3 contains 14 residues. Here the CDR3 reads CASSPDRGYYEQYF.

V and J are TRBV6-5 and TRBJ2-7; TCRdb reports TRBD2, a call that lacks DNA to check it against. Germline V gene lookup returns CDR1 MNHEY and CDR2 SVGAGI. This CDR3 contains 18 residues. The CDR3 loop reads CASTPGLAGAFTPYEQYF.

This chain connects TRBV29-1 to TRBJ2-7; checking the TCRdb D call of TRBD1 is not possible without DNA. The CDR3 has 12 amino acids. Germline V gene data show CDR1 as SQVTM and CDR2 as ANQGSEA. The CDR3 reads CSVRTGAGEQYF.